This T cell receptor beta chain was captured by sequencing in a study of T cell clonality in common variable immunodeficiency. General study findings and limits: Fewer deletions and N-nucleotide insertions were reportedly seen in common variable immunodeficiency TCR beta sequences.

The CDR3 totals 12 residues. CDR1 LNHDA and CDR2 SQIVND come from the germline V gene (reference sequence). Trimming took 5 bases from V and 6 from J; bases not matched to a gene: 4. In its sample, this clone was seen many times. Its antigen remains unidentified. The read terminates 3 residues before the CDR3 end, so the remaining end is supplied by the germline J gene. TCRdb's copy holds only in-frame clones and misses some; the assay was immunoSEQ multiplex PCR. Recorded here are roughly 30,000 clones, none singletons. Sequencing was carried out using peripheral blood mononuclear cells. The genes are TRBV19 and TRBJ2-7, with 7 bases identical to TRBD2. This clonotype was sampled from a human donor with common variable immunodeficiency. The part of the CDR3 DNA that was read is TGTGCCAGTAGTGTTGGGACTACCGAG. It is translated as CASSVGTTE. The full CDR3 sequence reads CASSVGTTEQYF.